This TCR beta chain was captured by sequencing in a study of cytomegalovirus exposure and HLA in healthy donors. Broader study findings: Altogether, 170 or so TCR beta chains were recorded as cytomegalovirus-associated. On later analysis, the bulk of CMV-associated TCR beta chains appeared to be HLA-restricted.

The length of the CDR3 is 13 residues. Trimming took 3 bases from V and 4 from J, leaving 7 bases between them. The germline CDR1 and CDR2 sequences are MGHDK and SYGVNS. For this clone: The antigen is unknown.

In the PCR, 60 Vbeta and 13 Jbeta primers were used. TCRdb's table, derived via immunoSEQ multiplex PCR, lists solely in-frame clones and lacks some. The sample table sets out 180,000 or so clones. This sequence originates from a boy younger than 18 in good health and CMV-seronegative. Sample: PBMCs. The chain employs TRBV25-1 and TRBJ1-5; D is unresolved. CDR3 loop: CASSDRHNQPQHF. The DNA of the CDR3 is TGTGCCAGCAGTGACAGGCATAATCAGCCCCAGCATTTT.